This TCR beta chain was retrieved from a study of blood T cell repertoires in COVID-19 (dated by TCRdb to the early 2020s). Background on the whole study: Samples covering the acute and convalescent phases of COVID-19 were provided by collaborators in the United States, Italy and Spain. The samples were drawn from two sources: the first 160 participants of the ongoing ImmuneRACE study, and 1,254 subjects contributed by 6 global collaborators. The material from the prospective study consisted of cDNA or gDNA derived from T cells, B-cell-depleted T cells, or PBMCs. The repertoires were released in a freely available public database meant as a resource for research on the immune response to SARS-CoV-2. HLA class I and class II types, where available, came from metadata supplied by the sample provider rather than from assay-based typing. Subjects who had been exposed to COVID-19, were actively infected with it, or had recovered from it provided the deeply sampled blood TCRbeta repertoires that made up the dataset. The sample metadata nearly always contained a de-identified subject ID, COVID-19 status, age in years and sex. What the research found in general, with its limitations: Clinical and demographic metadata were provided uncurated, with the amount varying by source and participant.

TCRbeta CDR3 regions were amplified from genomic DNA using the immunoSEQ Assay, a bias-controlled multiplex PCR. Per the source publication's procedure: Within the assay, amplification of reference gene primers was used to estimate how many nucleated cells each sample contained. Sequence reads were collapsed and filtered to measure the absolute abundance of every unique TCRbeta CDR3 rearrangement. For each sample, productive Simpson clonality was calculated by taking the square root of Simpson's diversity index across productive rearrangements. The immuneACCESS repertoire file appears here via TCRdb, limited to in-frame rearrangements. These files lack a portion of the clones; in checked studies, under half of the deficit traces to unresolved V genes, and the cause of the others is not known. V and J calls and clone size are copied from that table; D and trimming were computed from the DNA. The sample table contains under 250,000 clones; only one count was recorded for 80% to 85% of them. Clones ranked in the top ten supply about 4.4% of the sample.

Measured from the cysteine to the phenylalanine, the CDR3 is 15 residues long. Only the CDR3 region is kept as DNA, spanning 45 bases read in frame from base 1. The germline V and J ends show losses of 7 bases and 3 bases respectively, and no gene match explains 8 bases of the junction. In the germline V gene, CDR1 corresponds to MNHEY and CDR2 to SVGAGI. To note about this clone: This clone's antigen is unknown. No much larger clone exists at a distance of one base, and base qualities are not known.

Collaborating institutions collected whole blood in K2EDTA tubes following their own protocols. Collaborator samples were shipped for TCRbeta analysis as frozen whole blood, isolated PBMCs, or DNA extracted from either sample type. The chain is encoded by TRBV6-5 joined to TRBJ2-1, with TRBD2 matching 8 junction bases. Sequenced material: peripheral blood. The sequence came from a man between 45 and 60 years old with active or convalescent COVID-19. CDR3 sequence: CASTLLAGGYNEQFF. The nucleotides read TGTGCCAGCACCCTTCTGGCGGGGGGCTACAATGAGCAGTTCTTC.